This T cell receptor beta chain came from a study of blood T cell repertoires in COVID-19. At the level of the study: Italy, Spain and the United States were the sources of the convalescent and acute COVID-19 samples.

Profiled with immunoSEQ multiplex PCR; TCRdb holds only in-frame clones, not every one. Counted here are 85,000 to 90,000 clones, approximately 80% occurring once; the ten biggest clones make up roughly 10%. CDR3 size: 16 residues. Germline CDR1 is SGHVS and CDR2 is FNYEAQ. The V gene lost 5 bases and the J gene lost 1 base, with 16 bases spanning the gap. Sequencing used peripheral blood. The TCR originated in a man in his 70s with acute or convalescent COVID-19. The V and J genes are TRBV7-6 and TRBJ2-3, with D maybe TRBD1 (5 bases). In DNA form, the CDR3 reads TGTGCCAGCAGCCCCCTAGGGGAAGCCCGCACAGATACGCAGTATTTT. This translates into CASSPLGEARTDTQYF. Variable domain in full (rest from reference TRBV7-6 and TRBJ2-3): GAGVSQSPRYKVTKRGQDVALRCDPISGHVSLYWYRQALGQGPEFLTYFNYEAQQDKSGLPNDRFSAERPEGSISTLTIQRTEQRDSAMYRCASSPLGEARTDTQYFGPGTRLTVL.